The 25 T cell receptor beta chains given below trace back to one sample, sequenced in a study of OX40 agonist ivuxolimab in advanced cancers. The assay was immunoSEQ multiplex PCR, and TCRdb's table has in-frame clones only and misses some. The sample has fewer than 80,000 clones, 85% to 90% seen once. Sequences were derived from CD4+ or CD8+ T cells sorted from blood, sampled in a trial of the OX40 agonist ivuxolimab. The source of these receptors is an adult with an advanced solid tumor such as melanoma, head and neck, liver or kidney cancer.

The chain joins TRBV11-2 to TRBJ2-1; 7 bases fit TRBD2. With 0 bases clipped from V and 3 bases from J, the junction kept 14 bases outside the gene matches. The CDR3 runs 19 residues. The germline CDR1 and CDR2 sequences are SGHAT and FQNNGV. CDR3 DNA: TGTGCCAGCAGCTTAGATGTGGCTATCCTCGGGGGGTTCTACAATGAGCAGTTCTTC. It yields the protein CASSLDVAILGGFYNEQFF.

This chain uses TRBV7-2 with TRBJ1-1; D not certain. V dropped 5 bases and J dropped 4 bases, with 5 bases sitting between them. The CDR3 consists of 11 residues. Germline V CDR1 and CDR2: SGHTA, FQGNSA. The CDR3 spells CASSLITEAFF. DNA for the CDR3: TGTGCCAGCAGCCTAATCACTGAAGCTTTCTTT. Full variable domain (outside the CDR3, taken from reference TRBV7-2 and TRBJ1-1): GAGVSQSPSNKVTEKGKDVELRCDPISGHTALYWYRQSLGQGLEFLIYFQGNSAPDKSGLPSDRFSAERTGGSVSTLTIQRTQQEDSAVYLCASSLITEAFFGQGTRLTVV.

The chain recombines TRBV15 with TRBJ1-2, with unresolved D. Germline V gene sequence: CDR1 LNHNV, CDR2 YYDKDF (reference sequence). With 4 bases removed from V and 8 bases from J, the gap between germline ends came to 17 bases. CDR3 size: 14 residues. In DNA form, the CDR3 reads TGTGCCACCAGCACCGGACGGCTGGGCGGGGGCTACACCTTC. It translates to CATSTGRLGGGYTF. The full variable domain, with the rest looked up from reference TRBV15 and TRBJ1-2, is DAMVIQNPRYQVTQFGKPVTLSCSQTLNHNVMYWYQQKSSQAPKLLFHYYDKDFNNEADTPDNFQSRRPNTSFCFLDIRSPGLGDTAMYLCATSTGRLGGGYTFGSGTRLTVV.

The CDR3 loop is CASSPLKGYPGNEQFF. CDR3 coding DNA: TGTGCCAGCTCACCGCTAAAGGGGTACCCAGGCAATGAGCAGTTCTTC. This sequence joins TRBV18 and TRBJ2-1; maybe TRBD1 (5 bases). This CDR3 has 16 amino acids. Germline-derived CDR1 and CDR2 are KGHSH and LQKENI. The V gene lost 3 bases and the J gene lost 6 bases, with 18 bases spanning the gap.

The chain links TRBV7-9 to TRBJ2-1; D call uncertain. Trimming stripped 4 bases from V and 1 base from J, with 14 bases between. CDR1 is SEHNR, CDR2 FQNEAQ, per germline (reference sequence). CDR3 length equals 16 residues. CDR3: CASSSRPLGSYNEQFF. CDR3 in DNA: TGTGCCAGCAGCTCCCGGCCCCTAGGGTCCTACAATGAGCAGTTCTTC.

The chain uses TRBV9 and TRBJ1-4; D possibly corresponds to TRBD1 (6 bases). Germline CDR1 reads SGDLS; CDR2 reads YYNGEE. The V end was cut by 0 bases, the J end by 1 base, with 10 bases between. The CDR3 is 16 amino acids. The CDR3 region has the DNA TGTGCCAGCAGCGTAGCTGGGGGGCAAACTAATGAAAAACTGTTTTTT. Protein product: CASSVAGGQTNEKLFF. Combining the CDR3 with reference TRBV9 and TRBJ1-4 gives the whole variable domain DSGVTQTPKHLITATGQRVTLRCSPRSGDLSVYWYQQSLDQGLQFLIQYYNGEERAKGNILERFSAQQFPDLHSELNLSSLELGDSALYFCASSVAGGQTNEKLFFGSGTQLSVL.

The rearrangement joins TRBV25-1 to TRBJ2-4; 8 nucleotides align to TRBD1. Trimming cost V 3 bases and J 6 bases; bases outside gene matches: 4. Germline CDR1 and CDR2: MGHDK and SYGVNS. The CDR3 totals 14 residues. CDR3 loop: CASSDADRGNIQYF. The CDR3 coding sequence is TGTGCCAGCAGTGATGCCGACAGGGGAAACATTCAGTACTTC.

The gene calls are TRBV7-2 and TRBJ2-5; TRBD1 aligns across 7 bases. The last part of the DNA fits TRBJ2-7 better; the J call may be wrong. CDR1 is SGHTA, CDR2 FQGNSA, per germline. The CDR3 is 18 residues long. The CDR3 DNA reads TGTGCCAGCAGCTTGGGCCTTCGGACAGGAATCTTCTCCTACGAGCAGTACTTC. Its protein is CASSLGLRTGIFSYEQYF.

V gene TRBV27 combines with J gene TRBJ2-5; 8 bases line up with TRBD2. The CDR3 length is 17 residues. CDR1 and CDR2 from the germline V gene are MNHEY and SMNVEV (reference sequence). V trimming: 4 bases; J trimming: 0 bases; junction bases outside the gene matches: 10. The CDR3 spells CASSSTSAIAYQETQYF. In DNA form, the CDR3 reads TGTGCCAGCAGTTCGACTAGCGCGATTGCGTACCAAGAGACCCAGTACTTC.

The chain carries TRBV18 and TRBJ1-2; 10 bases align to TRBD1. The CDR3 loop spans 15 amino acids. V trimming: 6 bases; J trimming: 3 bases; junction bases outside the gene matches: 7. CDR1 and CDR2 from the germline V gene are KGHSH and LQKENI. The CDR3 region is CASSPGQGTDYGYTF. The CDR3 DNA follows: TGTGCCAGCTCGCCGGGACAGGGGACGGACTATGGCTACACCTTC. Variable domain in full (rest from reference TRBV18 and TRBJ1-2): NAGVMQNPRHLVRRRGQEARLRCSPMKGHSHVYWYRQLPEEGLKFMVYLQKENIIDESGMPKERFSAEFPKEGPSILRIQQVVRGDSAAYFCASSPGQGTDYGYTFGSGTRLTVV.

This chain uses TRBV6-4 with TRBJ1-2; 8 bases map to TRBD1. Germline CDR1 and CDR2: MRHNA and SNTAGT. The CDR3 consists of 13 residues. The V and J ends lost 6 bases and 3 bases, in that order; junction bases with no gene match: 3. The chain's CDR3 is CASRAQGDYGYTF. The CDR3 nucleotides are TGTGCCAGCAGGGCACAGGGGGACTATGGCTACACCTTC.

V gene TRBV6-6 combines with J gene TRBJ2-4; D possibly matches TRBD1 or TRBD2 (5 bases each). The V and J ends lost 5 bases and 4 bases respectively, with 18 bases between them. The CDR3 runs 16 residues. Germline values: CDR1 MNHNY, CDR2 SVGAGI (reference sequence). The CDR3 here is CASSKPPGTTKNIQYF. DNA for the CDR3: TGTGCCAGCAGTAAACCCCCCGGGACGACGAAAAACATTCAGTACTTC.

This clone was observed a handful of times. The V and J genes are TRBV21-1 and TRBJ1-3; TRBD1, as called in the table, went unchecked against the DNA. TRBV21-1 is a pseudogene. The CDR3 runs 14 residues. In DNA form, the CDR3 reads TGTGCCAGCACAGGGGGCTTAGGTGGAAACACCATATATTTT. Protein product: CASTGGLGGNTIYF.

The chain employs TRBV19 and TRBJ1-6; 8 bases are shared with TRBD1. V shed 5 bases, J shed 5 bases, and the junction held 5 bases outside the gene matches. Germline-derived CDR1 and CDR2 are LNHDA and SQIVND (reference sequence). This CDR3 is 15 amino acids long. The DNA for the CDR3 is TGTGCCAGTAGTCCGCAGGGGGCTAATAATTCACCCCTCCACTTT. Translated, it gives CASSPQGANNSPLHF. The complete variable domain, with remaining parts taken from reference TRBV19 and TRBJ1-6, reads DGGITQSPKYLFRKEGQNVTLSCEQNLNHDAMYWYRQDPGQGLRLIYYSQIVNDFQKGDIAEGYSVSREKKESFPLTVTSAQKNPTAFYLCASSPQGANNSPLHFGNGTRLTVT.

The chain recombines TRBV2 with TRBJ2-7, with 7 bases that match TRBD1. This CDR3 contains 15 residues. The ends lost 2 bases at V and 3 bases at J; junction bases unmatched: 7. Germline values: CDR1 SNHLY, CDR2 FYNNEI. The CDR3: CASSESAGGIYEQYF. In DNA, the CDR3 is TGTGCCAGCAGTGAATCTGCAGGGGGAATCTACGAGCAGTACTTC.

This sequence joins TRBV4-3 and TRBJ2-7; TRBD1 matches 9 bases. The CDR3 is made up of 16 amino acids. Trimming cost V 0 bases and J 3 bases; bases outside gene matches: 6. Germline CDR1 is LGHNA and CDR2 is YSLEER. The CDR3, as DNA: TGCGCCAGCAGCCAAGATTACAGGGGGCCTATCTACGAGCAGTACTTC. This gives the protein CASSQDYRGPIYEQYF.

Notes on this clone: The same CDR3 also results from other DNA sequences found in this sample. The chain couples TRBV18 to TRBJ1-5; D remains ambiguous. Germline V CDR1 and CDR2: KGHSH, LQKENI. The CDR3 runs 15 residues. V gave up 6 bases and J gave up 0 bases, with 12 bases separating them. The CDR3 region is CASSPSLHSNQPQHF. The CDR3 DNA reads TGTGCCAGCTCGCCATCTTTGCATAGCAATCAGCCCCAGCATTTT.

The rearrangement joins TRBV5-1 to TRBJ2-3; 7 bases are shared with TRBD2. CDR1 and CDR2 from the germline V gene are SGHRS and YFSETQ. The CDR3 totals 15 residues. Trimming cost V 2 bases and J 2 bases; bases outside gene matches: 5. This CDR3 is CASSLAGLPTDTQYF. The CDR3 nucleotides are TGCGCCAGCAGCTTAGCGGGGCTACCCACAGATACGCAGTATTTT.

The chain carries TRBV28 and TRBJ1-2, with D possibly TRBD1 on 5 matching bases. Trimming cost V 8 bases and J 2 bases, with 9 bases left between them. Germline CDR1 and CDR2: MDHEN and SYDVKM. CDR3 length: 12 residues. The CDR3 DNA reads TGTGCCAGCCAACAGGTGAACTATGGCTACACCTTC. Its translation: CASQQVNYGYTF.

The V and J genes are TRBV7-2 and TRBJ2-2; unclear D gene. Looked up from germline, CDR1 is SGHTA and CDR2 is FQGNSA. The CDR3 length is 17 residues. V lost 5 bases to trimming and J lost 1 base, with 17 bases between them. As DNA, the CDR3 is TGTGCCAGCAGCCCGAGAGTTGCGTTAGGGAACACCGGGGAGCTGTTTTTT. Translated: CASSPRVALGNTGELFF.

As concerns this clone: Sequence at one end of the junction differs from germline and may be a read error. This rearrangement joins TRBV18 to TRBJ2-7, with no clear D. The CDR3 sequence is 14 residues long. Germline V gene lookup returns CDR1 KGHSH and CDR2 LQKENI. In DNA, the CDR3 is TGTGCCAGCTCCCCACATCCCGACGCCTACGAGCAGTACTTC. Its protein product is CASSPHPDAYEQYF.

The J gene is TRBJ2-2, the V gene TRBV5-4; D remains ambiguous. The CDR3 is made up of 17 amino acids. Germline CDR1 reads SGHNT; CDR2 reads YYREEE (reference sequence). V lost 4 bases, J lost 3 bases, and 19 bases lay in between. The CDR3: CASSPFYGPADTGELFF. DNA for the CDR3: TGTGCCAGCAGCCCCTTCTACGGGCCGGCGGACACCGGGGAGCTGTTTTTT.

The rearrangement uses TRBV30 and TRBJ2-2; TRBD2 might be the D (5 bases). This CDR3 region has 15 residues. Germline V gene sequence: CDR1 GTSNPN, CDR2 SVGIG (reference sequence). Here the CDR3 DNA reads TGTGCTCAGACCCGAGGGTGGAGAAATAGCGGGGAGCTGTTTTTT. Translating gives CAQTRGWRNSGELFF. The variable domain in full, completed from reference TRBV30 and TRBJ2-2, reads SQTIHQWPATLVQPVGSPLSLECTVEGTSNPNLYWYRQAAGRGLQLLFYSVGIGQISSEVPQNLSASRPQDRQFILSSKKLLLSDSGFYLCAQTRGWRNSGELFFGEGSRLTVL.

The rearrangement joins TRBV28 to TRBJ1-5; the D gene is possibly TRBD1 (5 bases). Per germline, CDR1 MDHEN and CDR2 SYDVKM. The CDR3 totals 15 residues. V lost 6 bases and J 1 base, leaving 13 bases between the germline ends. The CDR3 DNA follows: TGTGCCAGCAGCCTCCTCCGGGACAGCAATCAGCCCCAGCATTTT. Protein: CASSLLRDSNQPQHF.

The genes are TRBV4-2 and TRBJ2-5, with 8 nucleotides matching TRBD2. From germline, CDR1 is LGHNA and CDR2 YNFKEQ. The CDR3 consists of 14 residues. Losses at the gene ends were 5 bases for V and 3 bases for J; bases not matched to a gene: 5. As DNA, the CDR3 is TGTGCCAGCAGCGCGTCGGGGGGGAAAGAGACCCAGTACTTC. Residues: CASSASGGKETQYF.